The rows below give T cell receptor beta chains drawn from one sample of a study of cytomegalovirus exposure and HLA in healthy donors. TCRdb's table, derived via immunoSEQ multiplex PCR, lists solely in-frame clones and lacks some. The sample holds 100,000 to 150,000 clones; less than 85% are singletons and the top ten take around 1.3%. Sequencing used PBMCs. These receptors all come from a female donor in good health and CMV-seronegative. Each CDR3 is given with its conserved first and last residue. The order of the fields is D gene, J gene, V gene, clone size, CDR3 protein, CDR3 DNA. A D gene is named only where the DNA matches it firmly. The size entry is marked missing in some rows and otherwise reads once, few, many or a size class.

D gene: .
J gene: TRBJ1-1
V gene: TRBV30
clone size: .
CDR3 protein: CAWSGVLRRDTEAFF
CDR3 DNA: TGTGCCTGGAGTGGGGTCCTCCGTCGGGACACTGAAGCTTTCTTT

D gene: TRBD2
J gene: TRBJ2-2
V gene: TRBV7-9
clone size: .
CDR3 protein: CASSLAGLAGATTGELFF
CDR3 DNA: TGTGCCAGCAGCTTAGCGGGACTAGCGGGAGCGACCACCGGGGAGCTGTTTTTT

D gene: TRBD2
J gene: TRBJ2-7
V gene: TRBV2
clone size: .
CDR3 protein: CASRQTGTSGSQGPYEQYF
CDR3 DNA: TGTGCCAGCAGGCAAACCGGGACTAGCGGGAGTCAAGGACCCTACGAGCAGTACTTC

D gene: TRBD2
J gene: TRBJ2-2
V gene: TRBV5-1
clone size: .
CDR3 protein: CASSFSGMGGELFF
CDR3 DNA: TGCGCCAGCAGCTTTAGCGGGATGGGCGGGGAGCTGTTTTTT

D gene: .
J gene: TRBJ2-1
V gene: TRBV5-1
clone size: .
CDR3 protein: CASSLAFDEQFF
CDR3 DNA: TGCGCCAGCAGCTTGGCCTTCGATGAGCAGTTCTTC

D gene: .
J gene: TRBJ2-1
V gene: TRBV28
clone size: .
CDR3 protein: CASSLWAVYNEQFF
CDR3 DNA: TGTGCCAGCAGTCTATGGGCTGTTTACAATGAGCAGTTCTTC

D gene: TRBD1
J gene: TRBJ1-2
V gene: TRBV5-8
clone size: .
CDR3 protein: CASSHGQGINYGYTF
CDR3 DNA: TGTGCCAGCAGCCATGGACAGGGTATTAACTATGGCTACACCTTC

D gene: .
J gene: TRBJ1-6
V gene: TRBV27
clone size: .
CDR3 protein: CASSFETPIRQVYNSPLHF
CDR3 DNA: TGTGCCAGCAGTTTCGAAACGCCAATAAGACAGGTCTATAATTCACCCCTCCACTTT

D gene: TRBD2
J gene: TRBJ2-6
V gene: TRBV5-1
clone size: .
CDR3 protein: CASSLGGGMRSGANVLTF
CDR3 DNA: TGCGCCAGCAGCTTGGGCGGGGGGATGCGCTCTGGGGCCAACGTCCTGACTTTC

D gene: .
J gene: TRBJ2-7
V gene: TRBV7-2
clone size: .
CDR3 protein: CASSLGHGGEQYF
CDR3 DNA: TGTGCCAGCAGCTTAGGCCACGGGGGAGAGCAGTACTTC

D gene: .
J gene: TRBJ2-3
V gene: TRBV13
clone size: .
CDR3 protein: CASGLRGGRVTQYF
CDR3 DNA: TGTGCCAGCGGACTTAGGGGGGGGCGGGTTACGCAGTATTTT

D gene: .
J gene: TRBJ2-7
V gene: TRBV11-2
clone size: .
CDR3 protein: CASSLLYEQYF
CDR3 DNA: TGTGCCAGCAGCCTTCTCTACGAGCAGTACTTC

D gene: .
J gene: TRBJ1-4
V gene: TRBV18
clone size: .
CDR3 protein: CASSPGRDEKLFF
CDR3 DNA: TGTGCCAGCTCACCTGGGCGGGATGAAAAACTGTTTTTT

D gene: .
J gene: TRBJ1-1
V gene: TRBV2
clone size: .
CDR3 protein: CASSDRGGGTEAFF
CDR3 DNA: TGTGCCAGCAGTGATAGGGGAGGGGGCACTGAAGCTTTCTTT

D gene: TRBD1
J gene: TRBJ1-2
V gene: TRBV6-1
clone size: few
CDR3 protein: CASINLGQNYGYTF
CDR3 DNA: TGTGCCAGCATCAACCTGGGACAGAACTATGGCTACACCTTC

D gene: TRBD1
J gene: TRBJ2-2
V gene: TRBV9
clone size: .
CDR3 protein: CASSVVRTGSTGELFF
CDR3 DNA: TGTGCCAGCAGCGTAGTTAGGACAGGGAGTACCGGGGAGCTGTTTTTT

D gene: .
J gene: TRBJ2-2
V gene: TRBV23-1
clone size: .
CDR3 protein: CASSHIGTTSYTGELFF
CDR3 DNA: TGCGCCAGCAGTCACATCGGGACAACTAGTTACACCGGGGAGCTGTTTTTT

D gene: .
J gene: TRBJ2-2
V gene: TRBV6-1
clone size: .
CDR3 protein: CASSIQGLASGELFF
CDR3 DNA: TGTGCCAGCAGTATACAGGGTCTCGCCTCCGGGGAGCTGTTTTTT

D gene: .
J gene: TRBJ2-1
V gene: TRBV11-3
clone size: .
CDR3 protein: CASSLGLFSYNEQFF
CDR3 DNA: TGTGCCAGCAGTCTAGGTTTATTCTCCTACAATGAGCAGTTCTTC

D gene: .
J gene: TRBJ2-7
V gene: TRBV5-1
clone size: .
CDR3 protein: CASSLEAGPFYEQYF
CDR3 DNA: TGCGCCAGCAGCTTGGAGGCAGGGCCCTTCTACGAGCAGTACTTC

D gene: .
J gene: TRBJ2-7
V gene: TRBV7-9
clone size: .
CDR3 protein: CSSSLVGGGLIYYF
CDR3 DNA: TGTTCCAGCAGCTTAGTTGGAGGGGGCTTGATTTATTACTTC

D gene: .
J gene: TRBJ2-3
V gene: TRBV30
clone size: .
CDR3 protein: CAWSPFTDTQYF
CDR3 DNA: TGTGCCTGGAGCCCCTTCACAGATACGCAGTATTTT

D gene: TRBD1
J gene: TRBJ2-2
V gene: TRBV11-3
clone size: .
CDR3 protein: CASSTQTGTGNTGELFF
CDR3 DNA: TGTGCCAGCAGCACCCAGACCGGGACAGGGAACACCGGGGAGCTGTTTTTT

D gene: TRBD1
J gene: TRBJ1-6
V gene: TRBV2
clone size: few
CDR3 protein: CASAGTGREDSPLHF
CDR3 DNA: TGTGCCAGCGCCGGGACAGGGAGAGAAGATTCACCCCTCCACTTT

D gene: .
J gene: TRBJ2-1
V gene: TRBV7-8
clone size: .
CDR3 protein: CASSLFFEQFF
CDR3 DNA: TGTGCCAGCAGCTTATTCTTTGAGCAGTTCTTC

D gene: .
J gene: TRBJ2-5
V gene: TRBV29-1
clone size: .
CDR3 protein: CSVESGVRVVGETQYF
CDR3 DNA: TGCAGCGTTGAGTCGGGGGTCAGGGTTGTGGGAGAGACCCAGTACTTC

D gene: TRBD1
J gene: TRBJ1-4
V gene: TRBV5-1
clone size: .
CDR3 protein: CASSSGQGSEKLFF
CDR3 DNA: TGCGCCAGCAGCTCGGGACAGGGTAGTGAAAAACTGTTTTTT

D gene: TRBD1
J gene: TRBJ1-2
V gene: TRBV5-1
clone size: once
CDR3 protein: CASSLGGTGGRGYTF
CDR3 DNA: TGCGCCAGCAGCTTGGGGGGGACAGGCGGACGGGGCTACACCTTC

D gene: .
J gene: TRBJ1-2
V gene: TRBV5-1
clone size: .
CDR3 protein: CASSLGTADSYTF
CDR3 DNA: TGCGCCAGCAGCTTGGGAACCGCGGATAGCTACACCTTC

D gene: .
J gene: TRBJ1-3
V gene: TRBV11-2
clone size: .
CDR3 protein: CASSLDLDWHSGNTIYF
CDR3 DNA: TGTGCCAGCAGCTTAGATTTGGACTGGCACTCTGGAAACACCATATATTTT

D gene: .
J gene: TRBJ2-2
V gene: TRBV14
clone size: .
CDR3 protein: CASSLHGGTNTGELFF
CDR3 DNA: TGTGCCAGCAGCCTACATGGAGGGACGAACACCGGGGAGCTGTTTTTT

D gene: .
J gene: TRBJ1-2
V gene: TRBV27
clone size: .
CDR3 protein: CASMGTKRNYGYTF
CDR3 DNA: TGTGCCAGCATGGGGACTAAGAGGAACTATGGCTACACCTTC